Each of the 28 T cell receptor beta chains below was sequenced from the same sample in a study of control samples from healthy donors and cancer patients. The table came from immunoSEQ multiplex PCR; TCRdb's copy has only in-frame clones and leaves some out. The repertoire holds 150,000 to 180,000 clones, with about 94% as singletons. Input material: blood. Receptors were obtained from a man aged 40-49 years in good health.

This rearrangement joins TRBV18 to TRBJ2-7; perhaps TRBD2 as D (5 bases). CDR1 and CDR2 from the germline V gene are KGHSH and LQKENI. The CDR3 loop spans 14 amino acids. Trimming took 3 bases from V and 4 from J, leaving 13 bases between them. The CDR3 nucleotides read TGTGCCAGCTCACCCGGCTTTGGGAGTTACGAGCAGTACTTC. This sequence encodes CASSPGFGSYEQYF.

This chain connects TRBV6-1 to TRBJ1-2; perhaps TRBD1 as D (5 bases). The ends were cut back, 2 bases at V and 7 bases at J, with 20 bases in the middle. The CDR3 has 16 residues. Germline lookup yields CDR1 MNHNS and CDR2 SASEGT. Here the CDR3 reads CASSESGALKGTGYTF. The CDR3 DNA follows: TGTGCCAGCAGTGAATCCGGGGCTCTCAAGGGGACTGGCTACACCTTC.

V is TRBV4-1 and J is TRBJ2-1, with TRBD2 identical over 9 bases. Germline lookup yields CDR1 MGHRA and CDR2 YSYEKL. The CDR3 extends over 14 amino acids. The ends lost 1 base at V and 9 bases at J; junction bases unmatched: 4. The DNA for the CDR3 is TGCGCCAGCAGCCAAGGGCGGGGGGGCGGTGAGCAGTTCTTC. Its protein product is CASSQGRGGGEQFF.

The DNA of the CDR3 is TGCGCCAGCAGTCTCGGATGGGGAGAGGATCAGCCCCAGCATTTT. Amino acid sequence: CASSLGWGEDQPQHF. This rearrangement joins TRBV23-1 to TRBJ1-5; no clear D. TRBV23-1 belongs to the ORF category, with a function that is uncertain. There are 15 residues in the CDR3. Trimming shortened V by 4 bases and J by 5 bases, and 15 bases separated the two germline ends.

The chain couples TRBV11-2 to TRBJ1-2, with 8 bases fitting TRBD1. Germline assignment: CDR1 SGHAT and CDR2 FQNNGV. V lost 1 base, J lost 0 bases, and 7 bases stayed unmatched. This CDR3 comprises 17 residues. This chain's CDR3 is CASSLGSGGPSNYGYTF. The CDR3 DNA sequence: TGTGCCAGCAGCTTAGGTTCAGGGGGCCCTTCTAACTATGGCTACACCTTC. The full variable domain, completed using reference TRBV11-2 and TRBJ1-2, is EAGVAQSPRYKIIEKRQSVAFWCNPISGHATLYWYQQILGQGPKLLIQFQNNGVVDDSQLPKDRFSAERLKGVDSTLKIQPAKLEDSAVYLCASSLGSGGPSNYGYTFGSGTRLTVV.

To note about this clone: This CDR3 is also generated by other DNA sequences in the sample. The gene calls are TRBV3-1 (or the pseudogene TRBV3-2) and TRBJ1-4; the D gene is possibly TRBD1 (5 bases). Germline-derived CDR1 and CDR2 are LGHDT and YNNKEL (reference sequence). This CDR3 region has 14 residues. Between the trimmed V and J ends, which lost 3 bases and 0 bases, there was a span of 5 bases. This CDR3 is CASSQGATNEKLFF. CDR3 sequence (DNA): TGTGCCAGCAGCCAGGGGGCAACTAATGAAAAACTGTTTTTT.

V is TRBV4-1 and J is TRBJ1-5; D not resolved. The CDR3 is 15 residues long. V was clipped by 1 base and J by 7 bases, with 14 bases between them. Germline values: CDR1 MGHRA, CDR2 YSYEKL. In DNA form, the CDR3 reads TGCGCCAGCAGCCAAGTGGGAGGGTCGGGACAGCCCCAGCATTTT. It specifies CASSQVGGSGQPQHF.

This clone is a singleton in its sample. V and J are TRBV12-3 or TRBV12-4 and TRBJ1-4; D is ambiguous. The CDR3 contains 13 residues. V was shortened by 2 bases and J by 8 bases, with 9 bases between the two germline ends. CDR3 protein: CASSLWEEEKLFF. The CDR3 coding sequence is TGTGCCAGCAGTTTATGGGAGGAAGAAAAACTGTTTTTT.

CDR3 in amino acids: CASSLEGRWEGEKLFF. The CDR3 region has the DNA TGTGCCAGCAGCTTAGAGGGAAGGTGGGAGGGTGAAAAACTGTTTTTT. J is TRBJ1-4 and V is TRBV7-2; no clear D gene. Trimming cost V 1 base and J 7 bases, with 16 bases left between them. CDR1 is SGHTA, CDR2 FQGNSA, per germline. This CDR3 is built from 16 residues.

The chain couples TRBV10-3 to TRBJ1-1; D is unresolved. Trimming removed 7 bases from V and 4 bases from J, with 13 bases in between. Germline CDR1 reads ENHRY; CDR2 reads SYGVKD. The CDR3 is made up of 13 amino acids. CDR3 protein: CAITVALGTEAFF. CDR3 DNA sequence: TGTGCCATCACCGTTGCGTTGGGCACTGAAGCTTTCTTT.

The rearrangement links TRBV9 to TRBJ1-2; weak D call: TRBD1 (6 bases). This CDR3 has 14 residues. Looked up from germline, CDR1 is SGDLS and CDR2 is YYNGEE. V was shortened by 0 bases and J by 4 bases, with 10 bases between the two germline ends. The CDR3 DNA reads as TGTGCCAGCAGCGTAGCGTCAGGGGCCTATGGCTACACCTTC. It translates to CASSVASGAYGYTF.

This chain joins TRBV27 and TRBJ2-7; D may be TRBD2 (6 bases). The CDR3 sequence is 17 residues long. The germline CDR1 and CDR2 sequences are MNHEY and SMNVEV (reference sequence). Trimming removed 0 bases at V and 1 base at J, with 16 bases between. The CDR3 spells CASSLSAMDGTSYEQYF. As DNA, the CDR3 is TGTGCCAGCAGTTTATCGGCGATGGACGGGACTTCCTACGAGCAGTACTTC.

V gene TRBV4-2 combines with J gene TRBJ1-2; TRBD1 might be the D (5 bases). Germline V gives CDR1 LGHNA, CDR2 YNFKEQ. The CDR3 loop spans 15 amino acids. V lost 0 bases and J 2 bases, leaving 10 bases between the germline ends. The CDR3 DNA follows: TGTGCCAGCAGCCAAGATTGGACACCAAACTATGGCTACACCTTC. This sequence encodes CASSQDWTPNYGYTF.

CDR3 in DNA: TGCGCCAGCAGCTTGGAGGTTAAGGGGGGCCACGAGCAGTACTTC. Protein: CASSLEVKGGHEQYF. This chain uses TRBV5-1 with TRBJ2-7, with D possibly being TRBD1 or TRBD2 (6 bases each). Germline assignment: CDR1 SGHRS and CDR2 YFSETQ. V lost 0 bases and J 5 bases, leaving 15 bases between the germline ends. The CDR3 length is 15 residues.

The J gene is TRBJ1-2, the V gene TRBV6-5, with 7 bases aligning to TRBD1. CDR3 length: 15 amino acids. With 6 bases clipped from V and 2 bases from J, the junction kept 9 bases outside the gene matches. Germline CDR1 MNHEY, CDR2 SVGAGI. The CDR3 DNA follows: TGTGCCAGCAGGCTAGACAGGGTCGGCAACTATGGCTACACCTTC. Its protein product is CASRLDRVGNYGYTF.

The rearrangement links TRBV9 to TRBJ1-5; D gene uncertain. The length of the CDR3 is 16 residues. V lost 4 bases to trimming and J lost 2 bases, with 16 bases between them. Germline loops: CDR1 SGDLS, CDR2 YYNGEE. In nucleotides, the CDR3 is TGTGCCAGCAGCACGGGGTCAGAGATCGGCAATCAGCCCCAGCATTTT. Protein product: CASSTGSEIGNQPQHF.

V gene TRBV18 combines with J gene TRBJ1-4; no clear D gene. This CDR3 is 13 amino acids long. Germline values: CDR1 KGHSH, CDR2 LQKENI. V was trimmed by 3 bases and J by 4 bases, leaving 6 bases between them. The CDR3 DNA sequence: TGTGCCAGCTCACCCGATGGTAATGAAAAACTGTTTTTT. Translation: CASSPDGNEKLFF.

The rearrangement uses TRBV5-1 and TRBJ2-7; no reliable D call. The CDR3 is made up of 14 amino acids. V shed 6 bases and J shed 0 bases, with 13 bases lying between them. CDR1 and CDR2 from the germline V gene are SGHRS and YFSETQ. For the CDR3, the DNA is TGCGCCAGCATGCTGCAGTCCAGCTCCTACGAGCAGTACTTC. Encoded protein: CASMLQSSSYEQYF.

The genes are TRBV5-5 and TRBJ1-2; D not certain. V was pared by 0 bases and J by 4 bases, with 7 bases between. Germline-derived CDR1 and CDR2 are SGHKS and YYEKEE (reference sequence). The CDR3 contains 13 residues. The DNA for the CDR3 is TGTGCCAGCAGCTTGGAGTTCAGCTATGGCTACACCTTC. It codes for CASSLEFSYGYTF.

The CDR3 sequence is CASRTGGLGEKLFF. DNA of the CDR3: TGTGCCAGCAGAACAGGGGGCTTAGGCGAAAAACTGTTTTTT. This chain connects TRBV6-5 to TRBJ1-4; 9 bases agree with TRBD1. The length of the CDR3 is 14 residues. Germline lookup yields CDR1 MNHEY and CDR2 SVGAGI. Germline trimming cut 6 bases from V and 8 bases from J; bases unmatched to any gene: 7.

V is TRBV28 and J is TRBJ2-2; the D is unclear. The CDR3 extends over 12 amino acids. With 2 bases removed from V and 7 bases from J, the gap between germline ends came to 5 bases. In germline, CDR1 is MDHEN, CDR2 SYDVKM. The CDR3, as DNA: TGTGCCAGCAGTTTAGGCATCGGGGAGCTGTTTTTT. This gives the protein CASSLGIGELFF.

The chain uses TRBV6-1 and TRBJ2-3; 12 nucleotides agree with TRBD2. This CDR3 is built from 17 residues. The trim removed 0 bases at V and 4 bases at J, leaving 5 bases unmatched. Germline CDR1 MNHNS, CDR2 SASEGT. The CDR3 coding sequence is TGTGCCAGCAGTGAAGCGGGGCTAGCGGGGGGGCCAGATACGCAGTATTTT. Residues: CASSEAGLAGGPDTQYF.

The chain recombines TRBV5-4 with TRBJ2-7; 8 bases align to TRBD1. Looked up from germline, CDR1 is SGHNT and CDR2 is YYREEE (reference sequence). V lost 2 bases, J lost 3 bases, and 7 bases stayed unmatched. The CDR3 sequence is 15 residues long. CDR3 DNA: TGTGCCAGCAGCTTAGGAGGACAGGGTCGCTACGAGCAGTACTTC. This codes for CASSLGGQGRYEQYF.

The CDR3 nucleotides read TGTGCCAGCAGTAAAACCAGGGGAGACACTGAAGCTTTCTTT. Protein product: CASSKTRGDTEAFF. The chain links TRBV6-5 to TRBJ1-1; the D gene is possibly TRBD1 (6 bases). V lost 5 bases and J lost 3, with 13 bases in between. The germline gives CDR1 MNHEY, CDR2 SVGAGI. This CDR3 comprises 14 residues.

This sequence joins TRBV5-1 and TRBJ2-1; the match to TRBD1 covers 8 bases. V was clipped by 3 bases and J by 8 bases; unmatched bases: 10. Germline V lookup: CDR1 SGHRS, CDR2 YFSETQ. This CDR3 contains 15 residues. The CDR3 loop reads CASSSTGTGYDEQFF. DNA for the CDR3: TGCGCCAGCAGCTCTACCGGGACAGGATATGATGAGCAGTTCTTC.

In this sample, this clone turned up once. The J gene is TRBJ1-1, the V gene TRBV19; tentative D call: TRBD1 (5 bases). Trimming pared 7 bases from V and 0 bases from J, leaving 12 bases between. In germline, CDR1 is LNHDA, CDR2 SQIVND (reference sequence). The CDR3 is 14 residues long. The CDR3 coding sequence is TGTGCCAGTATCCCACGGGGACTGAACACTGAAGCTTTCTTT. Protein product: CASIPRGLNTEAFF. Based on the CDR3 plus reference TRBV19 and TRBJ1-1, the full variable domain is DGGITQSPKYLFRKEGQNVTLSCEQNLNHDAMYWYRQDPGQGLRLIYYSQIVNDFQKGDIAEGYSVSREKKESFPLTVTSAQKNPTAFYLCASIPRGLNTEAFFGQGTRLTVV.

The chain couples TRBV4-3 to TRBJ2-3; D might be TRBD2 (7 bases). The length of the CDR3 is 17 residues. Germline values: CDR1 LGHNA, CDR2 YSLEER. V shed 0 bases and J shed 8 bases, with 21 bases lying between them. The CDR3 nucleotides read TGCGCCAGCAGCCAAGATCTCGGGGCAGGGGAGGGCGGTACGCAGTATTTT. Its protein is CASSQDLGAGEGGTQYF.

This chain links TRBV5-6 with TRBJ2-7; D is perhaps TRBD1 or TRBD2 (5 bases each). This CDR3 contains 14 residues. Germline CDR1 SGHDT, CDR2 YYEEEE. V dropped 2 bases and J dropped 5 bases, with 14 bases sitting between them. Written as DNA, the CDR3 is TGTGCCAGCAGCTTCGGGGACGGGCGGGACGAGCAGTACTTC. As protein: CASSFGDGRDEQYF.